This T cell receptor (beta chain) was observed in a study of response to subunit inactivated influenza vaccine. In its sample, this clonotype was seen once. A much more abundant neighbour one base away suggests this may be a read error. One entry per CDR3 protein results from TCRdb running MiXCR on the RT-PCR reads. This repertoire shows 150,000 to 200,000 distinct CDR3 sequences, more than 10% found once; its top ten account for approximately 30%. These same data were also listed under a study on T cells expressing NK-cell markers. That source adds: The TCR beta cDNA came from 5'RACE template switching with UMIs. In sorted CD3+CD56+NKG2C+, CD3+CD56+NKG2C- and CD3+CD56-NKG2C+ T cells, TCR beta repertoires were obtained. HCMV serostatus: seven of eight sequenced donors positive, one negative. An anti-gamma-delta TCR antibody confined sorting to alpha-beta TCR T cells across several of the experiments. Dominant NKG2C+ clonotypes accounted for roughly 1.0-7.0% of CD8+ T cells in about six donors.

The sample consisted of CD8+ T cells sorted from PBMCs, taken roughly 12 days after vaccination. The TCR originated in a middle-aged man who received an inactivated influenza vaccine.

CDR3 DNA sequence: TGTGCCAGCAGCTTTAGCGGGAGGGCGGAATCGCAAGAGACCCAGTACTTC. It yields the protein CASSFSGRAESQETQYF. The chain couples TRBV7-2 to TRBJ2-5, with 11 bases matching TRBD2. In germline, CDR1 is SGHTA, CDR2 FQGNSA. V was clipped by 3 bases and J by 2 bases; unmatched bases: 8. The CDR3 length is 17 residues.